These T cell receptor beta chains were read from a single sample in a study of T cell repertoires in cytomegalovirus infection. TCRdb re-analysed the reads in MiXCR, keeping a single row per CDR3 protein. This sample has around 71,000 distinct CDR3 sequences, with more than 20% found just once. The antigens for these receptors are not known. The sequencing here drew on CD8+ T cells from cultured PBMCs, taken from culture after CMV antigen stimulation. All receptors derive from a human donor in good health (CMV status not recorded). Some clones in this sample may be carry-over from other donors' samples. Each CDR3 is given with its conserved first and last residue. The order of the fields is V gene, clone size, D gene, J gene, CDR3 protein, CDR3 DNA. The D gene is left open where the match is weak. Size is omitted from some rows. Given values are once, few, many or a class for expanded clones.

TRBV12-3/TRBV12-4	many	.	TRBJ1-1	CASSLAVWGDEAFF	TGTGCCAGCAGTTTAGCAGTCTGGGGCGACGAAGCTTTCTTT
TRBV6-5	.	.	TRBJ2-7	CASSYGQGWYEQYF	TGTGCCAGCAGTTACGGGCAGGGATGGTACGAGCAGTACTTC
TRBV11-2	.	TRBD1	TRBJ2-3	CASHLSGQGPDTQYF	TGTGCCAGCCATTTATCGGGACAGGGGCCAGATACGCAGTATTTT
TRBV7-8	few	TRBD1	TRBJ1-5	CASSLDRGLYLYSNQPQHF	TGTGCCAGCAGCTTAGACAGGGGGCTATACTTATATAGCAATCAGCCCCAGCATTTT
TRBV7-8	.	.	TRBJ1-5	CASSQINQPQHF	TGTGCCAGCAGCCAGATCAATCAGCCCCAGCATTTT
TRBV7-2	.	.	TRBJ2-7	CASSLLRYSYEQYF	TGTGCCAGCAGCTTACTTCGTTACTCCTACGAGCAGTACTTC
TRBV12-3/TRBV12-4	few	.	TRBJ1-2	CASSLEQSPGYTF	TGTGCCAGCAGTTTGGAACAGTCGCCCGGCTACACCTTC
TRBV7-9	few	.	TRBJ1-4	CASRKGQSEKLFF	TGTGCCAGCAGAAAAGGACAGAGTGAAAAACTGTTTTTT
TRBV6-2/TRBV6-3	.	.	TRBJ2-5	CASSTGQVQYF	TGTGCCAGCAGTACAGGACAAGTCCAGTACTTC
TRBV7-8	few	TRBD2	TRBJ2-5	CASSQTSGGAGETQYF	TGTGCCAGCAGCCAGACTAGCGGGGGGGCGGGAGAGACCCAGTACTTC
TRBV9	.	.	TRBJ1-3	CASSVAQQAPSGNTIYF	TGTGCCAGCAGCGTAGCTCAACAGGCCCCCTCTGGAAACACCATATATTTT
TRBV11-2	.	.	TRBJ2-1	CASSFLPLNGGEQFF	TGTGCCAGCAGCTTCCTCCCGTTGAACGGCGGTGAGCAGTTCTTC
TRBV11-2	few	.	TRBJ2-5	CASSSQAWGAQETQYF	TGTGCCAGCAGCTCCCAAGCATGGGGGGCCCAAGAGACCCAGTACTTC
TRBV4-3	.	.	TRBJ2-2	CASSPTRAGRTGELFF	TGCGCCAGCAGCCCCACGAGGGCAGGGCGCACCGGGGAGCTGTTTTTT
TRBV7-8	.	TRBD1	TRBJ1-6	CASSPLARGRHNSPLHF	TGTGCCAGCAGCCCCCTGGCCAGGGGGAGACATAATTCACCCCTCCACTTT
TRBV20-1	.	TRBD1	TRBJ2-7	CSARGQGVNEQYF	TGCAGTGCTAGAGGACAGGGGGTGAACGAGCAGTACTTC
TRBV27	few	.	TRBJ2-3	CASSWGTDFASTDTQYF	TGTGCCAGCAGCTGGGGAACCGACTTTGCCTCCACAGATACGCAGTATTTT
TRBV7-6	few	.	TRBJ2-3	CASSLAGSPGFLDTQYF	TGTGCCAGCAGCTTAGCTGGTTCCCCAGGGTTTCTGGATACGCAGTATTTT
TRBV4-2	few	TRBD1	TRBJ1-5	CASSQMSGTGGPQPQHF	TGTGCCAGCAGCCAGATGTCCGGGACAGGGGGCCCTCAGCCCCAGCATTTT
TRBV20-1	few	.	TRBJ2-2	CSARDQGTRSTGELFF	TGCAGTGCTAGAGATCAGGGGACGAGGTCCACCGGGGAGCTGTTTTTT
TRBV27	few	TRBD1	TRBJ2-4	CASSHDRGTKNIQYF	TGTGCCAGCAGTCACGACAGGGGAACCAAAAACATTCAGTACTTC
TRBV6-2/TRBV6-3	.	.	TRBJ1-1	CASTLVQSSTEAFF	TGTGCCAGCACCTTAGTACAGTCCTCCACTGAAGCTTTCTTT
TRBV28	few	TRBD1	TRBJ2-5	CAVNRGEETQYF	TGTGCCGTAAACAGGGGGGAGGAGACCCAGTACTTC
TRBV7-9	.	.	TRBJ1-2	CASSLSGSYTF	TGTGCCAGCAGCTTGAGTGGGTCGTACACATTC
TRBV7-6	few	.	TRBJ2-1	CASSLGGGEWGEQFF	TGTGCCAGCAGCTTGGGAGGGGGGGAATGGGGTGAGCAGTTCTTC
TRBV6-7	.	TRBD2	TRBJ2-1	CASSYRRTSGGNNEQFF	TGTGCCAGCAGTTACCGCAGGACTAGCGGGGGTAACAATGAGCAGTTCTTC
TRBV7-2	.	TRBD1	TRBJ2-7	CASSSTGTALRVSYEQYF	TGTGCCAGCAGCTCTACCGGGACAGCCTTGCGGGTTTCCTACGAGCAGTACTTC
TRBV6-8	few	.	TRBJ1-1	CASSYDELNTEAFF	TGTGCCAGCAGTTACGATGAATTGAACACTGAAGCTTTCTTT
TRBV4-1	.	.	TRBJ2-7	CASSQDFTVYEQYF	TGCGCCAGCAGCCAAGATTTCACAGTCTACGAGCAGTACTTC
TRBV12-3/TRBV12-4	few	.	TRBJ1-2	CASSQQSLYGYTF	TGTGCCAGCAGCCAACAATCCCTCTATGGCTACACCTTC
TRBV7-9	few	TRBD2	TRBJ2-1	CASSLTSGGAKEQFF	TGTGCCAGCAGCTTGACTAGCGGGGGGGCAAAGGAGCAGTTCTTC
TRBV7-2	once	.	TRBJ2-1	CASSSDYPSYNEQFF	TGTGCCAGCAGCTCCGACTATCCCTCCTACAATGAGCAGTTCTTC
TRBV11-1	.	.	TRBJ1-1	CASSLVRATGTEAFF	TGTGCCAGCAGCTTAGTCCGAGCTACAGGCACTGAAGCTTTCTTT
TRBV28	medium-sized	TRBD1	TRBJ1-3	CASSPGDRATSGNTIYF	TGTGCCAGCAGCCCCGGGGACAGGGCAACCTCTGGAAACACCATATATTTT
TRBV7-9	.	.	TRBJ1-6	CASSSAGAHNSPLHF	TGTGCCAGCAGCTCGGCGGGGGCCCACAATTCACCCCTCCACTTT
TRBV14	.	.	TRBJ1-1	CASSQERLINTEAFF	TGTGCCAGCAGCCAAGAGAGACTTATTAACACTGAAGCTTTCTTT
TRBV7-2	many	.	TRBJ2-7	CASSLGQGLYEQYF	TGTGCCAGCAGCTTAGGGCAGGGGCTCTACGAGCAGTACTTC
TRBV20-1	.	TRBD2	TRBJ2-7	CSASGRGGVYEQYF	TGCAGTGCTAGCGGGCGGGGGGGAGTCTACGAGCAGTACTTC
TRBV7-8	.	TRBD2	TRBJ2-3	CASSPTLAGLSADTQYF	TGTGCCAGCAGCCCCACGTTGGCGGGACTAAGTGCAGATACGCAGTATTTT
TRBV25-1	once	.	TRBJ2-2	CASYGTGTNTGELFF	TGTGCCAGCTATGGAACAGGGACGAACACCGGGGAGCTGTTTTTT
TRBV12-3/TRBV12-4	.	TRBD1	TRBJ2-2	CASSLVVGTGISTGELFF	TGTGCCAGCAGTTTAGTAGTGGGGACAGGGATTAGCACCGGGGAGCTGTTTTTT
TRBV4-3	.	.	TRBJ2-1	CASSQDTTNEQFF	TGCGCCAGCAGCCAAGATACGACCAATGAGCAGTTCTTC
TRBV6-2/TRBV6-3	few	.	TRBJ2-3	CASSYSDFMDTQYF	TGTGCCAGCAGTTACTCGGACTTTATGGATACGCAGTATTTT
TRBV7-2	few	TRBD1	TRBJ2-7	CASSHPGQGNEQYF	TGTGCCAGCAGCCATCCGGGACAGGGTAACGAGCAGTACTTC
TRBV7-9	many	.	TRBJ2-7	CASSEEAVSYEQYF	TGTGCCAGCAGTGAAGAGGCAGTATCCTACGAGCAGTACTTC
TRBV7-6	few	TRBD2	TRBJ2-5	CASSPLAGRETQYF	TGTGCCAGCAGCCCCTTAGCGGGGAGAGAGACCCAGTACTTC
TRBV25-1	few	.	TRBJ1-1	CASEGSGKAFF	TGTGCCAGCGAGGGTTCGGGAAAAGCTTTCTTT
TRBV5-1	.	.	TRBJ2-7	CASSFSGRYEQYF	TGCGCCAGCAGCTTCTCCGGCAGGTACGAGCAGTACTTC
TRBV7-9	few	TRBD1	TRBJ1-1	CASSSQGADTEAFF	TGTGCCAGCAGCTCGCAGGGGGCGGACACTGAAGCTTTCTTT
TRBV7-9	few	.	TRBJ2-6	CASRPSRARGSGANVLTF	TGTGCCAGCAGACCCAGCAGGGCCCGAGGCTCTGGGGCCAACGTCCTGACTTTC
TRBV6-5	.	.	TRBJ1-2	CASSQAAGIDGYTF	TGTGCCAGCAGTCAGGCGGCAGGGATCGATGGCTACACCTTC
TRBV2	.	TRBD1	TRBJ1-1	CASRGQGGRAEAFF	TGTGCCAGCAGGGGACAGGGAGGTAGGGCTGAAGCTTTCTTT
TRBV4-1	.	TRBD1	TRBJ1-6	CASSQDSGTGHSPLHF	TGTGCCAGCAGCCAAGACTCCGGGACAGGCCATTCACCCCTCCACTTT
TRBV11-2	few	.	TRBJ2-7	CASSLTRGYEQYF	TGTGCCAGCAGCTTAACCCGTGGATACGAGCAGTACTTC
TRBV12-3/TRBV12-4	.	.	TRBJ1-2	CASRHDNRYGYTF	TGTGCCAGCAGGCACGACAACCGCTATGGCTACACCTTC